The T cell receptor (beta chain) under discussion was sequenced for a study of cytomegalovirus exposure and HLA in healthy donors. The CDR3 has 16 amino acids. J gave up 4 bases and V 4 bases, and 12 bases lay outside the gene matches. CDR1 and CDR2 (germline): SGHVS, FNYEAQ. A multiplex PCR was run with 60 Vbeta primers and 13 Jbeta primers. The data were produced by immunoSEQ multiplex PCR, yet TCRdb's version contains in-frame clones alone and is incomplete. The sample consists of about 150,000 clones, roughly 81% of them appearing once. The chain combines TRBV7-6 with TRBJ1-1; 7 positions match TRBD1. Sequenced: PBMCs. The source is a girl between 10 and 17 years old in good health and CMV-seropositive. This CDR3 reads CASSSTGAQGSTEAFF. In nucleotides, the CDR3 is TGTGCCAGCAGCTCCACAGGGGCCCAGGGGAGCACTGAAGCTTTCTTT.